Here is one TCR beta chain with its context. This sample is part of a study of shared clonotypes between healthy human individuals. On the study more broadly: Three CD4 naive, three CD4 memory, two CD8 naive and one CD8 memory plate were used per donor.

Positive CCR7 selection of CD45RO-negative cells yielded the naive CD8 cells, and terminally differentiated effector memory CD45RA+ cells were excluded. The authors' processing: Filtering of immunoSEQ junctional sequences could not match full-length read filtering. Clones were sequenced by immunoSEQ multiplex PCR, and TCRdb holds only the in-frame ones, with some missing. V, J and clone size were drawn from that table, and D and trimming were deduced from the DNA. The sample contains around 2,000,000 clones, over 85% of which appear only once. The CDR3 sequence is 16 residues long. Sequenced input: naive CD8+ T cells sorted from blood. The chain has TRBV21-1 and TRBJ2-2; TRBD1 was called by the table and not checked on the DNA. TRBV21-1 is described as a pseudogene. This TCR was recovered from a young man in good health. CDR3 loop: CASSGRTELGTGELFF. DNA of the CDR3: TGTGCCAGCAGCGGTCGGACAGAGCTCGGCACCGGGGAGCTGTTTTTT.